This note documents a single T cell receptor (beta chain) sequence. This clonotype was counted between two and nine times. What this receptor recognizes is not known. One base away there is no much larger clone; base qualities are not given. PBMCs were isolated by Ficoll-Paque density gradient centrifugation. This sample is drawn from a study of T-cell memory formation after mild COVID-19 (dated by TCRdb to the early 2020s). Regarding the research as a whole: TCR sequence clusters from the two donors were found to be largely donor specific. Two young, previously healthy adult volunteers, one female and one male, were included in the cohort. In two donors, T-cell clones that expanded and contracted after mild COVID-19 were tracked by sequencing TCRalpha and TCRbeta repertoires over time.

Results and caveats for the whole study, not just this receptor: Contracting CD4+ clones appeared mostly in the CM and EM memory subsets, whereas CD8+ clones were enriched in EMRA. Some responding clones were found in pre-infection memory, which suggests that pre-existing cross-reactive memory T cells took part in the SARS-CoV-2 response. SARS-CoV-2 specificity of the second-wave clones peaking on day 37 was not confirmed. From day 15 to 85, contracting clones showed balanced CD4/CD8 phenotypes, whereas a second wave of clones that expanded from day 15 to 37 leaned towards CD4+. Only a couple of mild cases were covered in the study, and larger cohorts including severe cases with pre-infection samples were considered necessary.

For sequencing, an Illumina NovaSeq 6000 was employed. TCRalpha and TCRbeta cDNA libraries were constructed by 5'RACE with constant-segment primers, with sample barcodes and unique molecular identifiers being introduced. Trizol reagent was used to extract RNA from every sample. Library amplification was performed in two PCR steps, and a second sample barcode and Illumina TruSeq adapters were introduced in the second step. Sequencing of the libraries was done on an Illumina NovaSeq, producing 2 x 150 bp paired-end reads. The paper's data handling went like this. Demultiplexing of reads and collapsing into UMI-guided consensus sequences were performed with migec v1.2.7. With mixcr v2.1.11, UMI consensuses were aligned to TRA and TRB V and J templates and assembled into clonotypes. Expanded or contracted clonotypes were those called significant by both edgeR and NoisET, with noise models trained on biological replicates. For edgeR calls, the cutoffs were a false discovery rate-adjusted p below 0.01 and a log2 fold-change threshold of 1. As an exploratory analysis of dynamics, PCA with hierarchical clustering was applied to max-normalized trajectories of the 1000 most abundant clonotypes. Separately sequenced CD4+ and CD8+ repertoires were used to assign the CD4 or CD8 phenotype of responding clones. The public reads were reanalyzed by TCRdb: fastp trimming at Q25, MiXCR alignment, in-frame beta chains only. Each CDR3 protein appears once, grouped with its most common genes and DNA. The V and J calls shown here were made by TCRdb, not taken from the authors' results. The sample profile shows under 110,000 distinct CDR3 sequences; over 10% of them were found once. Of the sample, approximately 30% falls within the top ten clones.

Trimmed from V: 5 bases; trimmed from J: 0 bases; junction bases lacking a gene match: 4. Based on the germline V gene (reference sequence), the CDR1 and CDR2 sequences are SEHNR and FQNEAQ. The CDR3 measures 14 amino acids from cysteine to phenylalanine. Solely the CDR3 DNA is kept, with 42 bases framed from the first base. Sequencing used PBMCs or a T cell subset sorted from them (not recorded which). The receptor's source is an adult woman who had mild COVID-19 (a few samples of this study predate the infection). The sample titles of this study are shuffled in the database, so cell type and time point are left out; the donor was told from shared clones. This receptor chain uses TRBV7-9 and TRBJ2-7; TRBD1 lines up with 7 middle nucleotides. The nucleotide sequence is given as TGTGCCAGCAGCCGGGACAGTGCCTCCTACGAGCAGTACTTC. Translation gives CASSRDSASYEQYF. With all but the CDR3 taken from the reference TRBV7-9 and TRBJ2-7 genes, the full variable domain is: DTGVSQNPRHKITKRGQNVTFRCDPISEHNRLYWYRQTLGQGPEFLTYFQNEAQLEKSRLLSDRFSAERPKGSFSTLEIQRTEQGDSAMYLCASSRDSASYEQYFGPGTRLTVT.